This TCR beta chain was identified during a study of T cell responses to AZD1222 COVID-19 vaccine. Points on this clone: The antigen remains unidentified.

Study observations and caveats: In a largely white British group with more females than males, clonal diversity was possibly underestimated.

Repertoires were generated with immunoSEQ multiplex PCR, while TCRdb's copy carries only in-frame clones and drops some. The data hold about 120,000 clones, with about 88% observed a single time. The sequence derives from an adult in good health. The specimen comprised peripheral blood, sampled on day 0 of AZD1222 vaccination.

CDR3 protein: CASSPSTKNIQYF. CDR3 nucleotide sequence: TGTGCCAGCAGCCCCAGCACCAAAAACATTCAGTACTTC. The chain is built from TRBV7-9 and TRBJ2-4; the D is unclear. V was trimmed by 5 bases and J by 2 bases, leaving 7 bases between them. CDR1 is SEHNR and CDR2 is FQNEAQ in the germline V gene (reference sequence). The CDR3 spans 13 residues.